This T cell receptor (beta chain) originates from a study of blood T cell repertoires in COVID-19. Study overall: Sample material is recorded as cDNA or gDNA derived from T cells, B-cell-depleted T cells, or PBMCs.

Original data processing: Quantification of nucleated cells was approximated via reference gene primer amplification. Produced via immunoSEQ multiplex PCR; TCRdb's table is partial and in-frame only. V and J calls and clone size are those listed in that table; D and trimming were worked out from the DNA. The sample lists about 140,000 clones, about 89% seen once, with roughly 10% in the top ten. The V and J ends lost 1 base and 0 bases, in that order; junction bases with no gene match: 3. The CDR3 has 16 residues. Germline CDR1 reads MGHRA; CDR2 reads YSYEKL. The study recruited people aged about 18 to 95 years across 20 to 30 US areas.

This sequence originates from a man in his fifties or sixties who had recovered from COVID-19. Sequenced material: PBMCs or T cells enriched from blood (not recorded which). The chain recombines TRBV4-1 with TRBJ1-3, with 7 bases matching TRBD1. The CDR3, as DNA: TGCGCCAGCAGCCAAGGGGACAGTATCTCTGGAAACACCATATATTTT. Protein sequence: CASSQGDSISGNTIYF.